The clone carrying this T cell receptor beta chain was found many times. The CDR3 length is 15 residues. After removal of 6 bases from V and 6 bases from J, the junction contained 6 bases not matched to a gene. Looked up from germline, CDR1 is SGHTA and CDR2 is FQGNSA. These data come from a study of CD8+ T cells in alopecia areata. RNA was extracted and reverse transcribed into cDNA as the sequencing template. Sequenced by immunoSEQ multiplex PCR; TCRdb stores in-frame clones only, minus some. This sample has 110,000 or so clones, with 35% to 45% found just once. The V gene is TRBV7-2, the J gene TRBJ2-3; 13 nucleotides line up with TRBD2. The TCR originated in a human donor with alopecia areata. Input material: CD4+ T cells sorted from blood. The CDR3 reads CASRPTSGGADTQYF. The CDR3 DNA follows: TGTGCCAGCAGACCTACTAGCGGGGGGGCGGATACGCAGTATTTT.